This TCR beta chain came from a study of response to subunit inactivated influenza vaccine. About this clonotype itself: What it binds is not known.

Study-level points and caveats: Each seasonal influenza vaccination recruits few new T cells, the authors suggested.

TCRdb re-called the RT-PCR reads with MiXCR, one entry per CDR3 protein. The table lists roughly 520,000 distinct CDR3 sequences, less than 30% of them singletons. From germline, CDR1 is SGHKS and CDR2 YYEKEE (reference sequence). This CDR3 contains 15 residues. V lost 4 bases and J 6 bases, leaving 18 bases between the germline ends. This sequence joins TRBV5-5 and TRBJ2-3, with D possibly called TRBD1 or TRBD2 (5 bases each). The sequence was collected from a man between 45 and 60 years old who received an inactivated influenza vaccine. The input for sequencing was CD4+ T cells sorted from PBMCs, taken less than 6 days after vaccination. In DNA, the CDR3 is TGTGCCAGCAGCGGTCGGGACCAGGGATCGGATACGCAGTATTTT. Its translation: CASSGRDQGSDTQYF.